This T cell receptor beta chain was recorded in a study of human T cells and chemical hapten exposure. Indicated time point: patch test 2, 6 weeks after DPC sensitization. Treatment noted: therapeutic diphenylcyclopropenone sensitization with weekly scalp DPC. Samples of blood were obtained prior to the application of each patch test. J lost 6 bases, V lost 1 base, and 8 bases had no gene match. This CDR3 spans 14 amino acids. Germline CDR1 SQVTM, CDR2 ANQGSEA. In its sample, this clonotype was seen a few times. TCRdb reanalysed the RACE reads using MiXCR and keeps one entry per CDR3 protein. The data contain more than 90,000 distinct CDR3 sequences, about an eighth of them singletons.

The chain has TRBV29-1 and TRBJ1-2; 7 bases are shared with TRBD1. This clonotype originated in a woman in her thirties or forties with alopecia areata. Some clones in this sample may be carry-over from other donors' samples. Material: whole blood, obtained in connection with sensitization to the hapten diphenylcyclopropenone (DPC). CDR3: CSVEARGNRNGYTF. CDR3 nucleotides: TGCAGCGTTGAAGCCAGGGGGAATCGGAATGGCTACACCTTC.